Sequencing of this T cell receptor (beta chain) was carried out in a study of T cells in Graves' hyperthyroidism and ophthalmopathy. The study, taken as a whole, reports: Most clonotypes expanded in thyroid above 0.001 were likewise present in blood.

The CDR3 runs to 12 residues. Germline lookup yields CDR1 DFQATT and CDR2 SNEGSKA (reference sequence). V lost 3 bases to trimming and J lost 3 bases, with 9 bases between them. The study excluded patients with uncontrolled infection, other autoimmune disease, pregnancy or lactation. Clinical symptoms, serum thyroxine, TRAb, thyroid ultrasound and orbital computed tomography established diagnosis. TCR beta CDR3 regions were amplified from RNA transcripts. Researchers ran a first-round RT-PCR on the TCR CDR3 using the HTBI primer set. TCRdb re-called the multiplex PCR reads with MiXCR, one entry per CDR3 protein. The sample includes roughly 570,000 distinct CDR3 sequences, around 45% of them seen just once. As for this clonotype: Its antigen is not known.

The receptor was isolated from an adult woman with Graves' disease, either hyperthyroidism or ophthalmopathy (not recorded which). The chain links TRBV20-1 to TRBJ2-7, with D possibly being TRBD1 (7 bases). The specimen was peripheral blood or thyroid tissue (not recorded which). The CDR3 DNA reads as TGCAGTGCTAGCAGGGGGGACTACGAGCAGTACTTC. Its protein is CSASRGDYEQYF.